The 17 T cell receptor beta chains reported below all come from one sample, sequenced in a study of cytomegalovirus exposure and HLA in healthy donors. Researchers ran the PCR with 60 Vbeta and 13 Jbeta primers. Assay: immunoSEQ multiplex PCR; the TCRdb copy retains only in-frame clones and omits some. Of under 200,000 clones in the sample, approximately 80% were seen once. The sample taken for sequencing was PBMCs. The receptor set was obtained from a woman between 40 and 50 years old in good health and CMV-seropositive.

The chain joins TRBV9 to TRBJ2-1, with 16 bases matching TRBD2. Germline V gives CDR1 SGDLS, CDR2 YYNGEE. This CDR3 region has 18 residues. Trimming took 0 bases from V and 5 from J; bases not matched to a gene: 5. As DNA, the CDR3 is TGTGCCAGCAGCGTAGAGGGACTAGCGGGGGGGCCCCACAATGAGCAGTTCTTC. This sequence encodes CASSVEGLAGGPHNEQFF.

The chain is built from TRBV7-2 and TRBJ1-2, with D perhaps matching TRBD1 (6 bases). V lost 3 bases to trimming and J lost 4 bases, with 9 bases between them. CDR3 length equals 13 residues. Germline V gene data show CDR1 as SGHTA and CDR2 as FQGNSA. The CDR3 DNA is TGTGCCAGCAGCTTGGACAGATCCTATGGCTACACCTTC. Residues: CASSLDRSYGYTF.

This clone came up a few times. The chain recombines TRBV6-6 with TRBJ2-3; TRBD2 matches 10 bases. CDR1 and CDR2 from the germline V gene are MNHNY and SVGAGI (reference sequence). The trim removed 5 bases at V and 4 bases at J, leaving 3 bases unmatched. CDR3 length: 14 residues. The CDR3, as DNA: TGTGCCAGCAGTAGCGGGAGGGCCGCAGATACGCAGTATTTT. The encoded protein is CASSSGRAADTQYF.

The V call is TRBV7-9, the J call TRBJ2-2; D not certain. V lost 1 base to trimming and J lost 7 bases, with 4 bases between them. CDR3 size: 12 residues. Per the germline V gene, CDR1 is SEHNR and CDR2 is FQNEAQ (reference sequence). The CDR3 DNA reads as TGTGCCAGCAGCTTAGTCGGCGGGGAGCTGTTTTTT. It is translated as CASSLVGGELFF.

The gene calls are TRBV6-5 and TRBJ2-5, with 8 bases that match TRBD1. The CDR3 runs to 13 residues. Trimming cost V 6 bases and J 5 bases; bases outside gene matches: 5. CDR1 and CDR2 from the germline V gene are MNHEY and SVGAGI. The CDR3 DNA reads TGTGCCAGCAGGGCAGGGGGCTCGGAGACCCAGTACTTC. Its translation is CASRAGGSETQYF.

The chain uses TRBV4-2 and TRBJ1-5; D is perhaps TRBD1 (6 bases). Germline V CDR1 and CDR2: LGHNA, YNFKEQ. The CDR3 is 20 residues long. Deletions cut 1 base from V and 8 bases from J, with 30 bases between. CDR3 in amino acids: CASSQGSYLAGGRGREPQHF. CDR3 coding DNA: TGTGCCAGCAGCCAAGGAAGTTACCTTGCGGGTGGGAGGGGGAGGGAGCCCCAGCATTTT.

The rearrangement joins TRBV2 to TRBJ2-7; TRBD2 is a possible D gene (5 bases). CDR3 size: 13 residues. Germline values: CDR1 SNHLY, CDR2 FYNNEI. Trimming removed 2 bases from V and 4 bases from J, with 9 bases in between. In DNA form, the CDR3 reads TGTGCCAGCAGTGAATTGCGGGCATACGAGCAGTACTTC. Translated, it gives CASSELRAYEQYF. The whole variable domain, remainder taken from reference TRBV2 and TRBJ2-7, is EPEVTQTPSHQVTQMGQEVILRCVPISNHLYFYWYRQILGQKVEFLVSFYNNEISEKSEIFDDQFSVERPDGSNFTLKIRSTKLEDSAMYFCASSELRAYEQYFGPGTRLTVT.

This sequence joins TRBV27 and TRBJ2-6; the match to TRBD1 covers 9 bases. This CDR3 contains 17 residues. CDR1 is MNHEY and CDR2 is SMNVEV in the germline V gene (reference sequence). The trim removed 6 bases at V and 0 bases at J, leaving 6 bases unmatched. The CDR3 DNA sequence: TGTGCCAGCAGCCCAGGGACAGGGAGCTCTGGGGCCAACGTCCTGACTTTC. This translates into CASSPGTGSSGANVLTF.

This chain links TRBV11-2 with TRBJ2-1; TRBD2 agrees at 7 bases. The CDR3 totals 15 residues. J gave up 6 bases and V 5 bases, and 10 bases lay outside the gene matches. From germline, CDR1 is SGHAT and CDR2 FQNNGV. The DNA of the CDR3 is TGTGCCAGCAGCCCCCGGGACTACCTCATCAATGAGCAGTTCTTC. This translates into CASSPRDYLINEQFF.

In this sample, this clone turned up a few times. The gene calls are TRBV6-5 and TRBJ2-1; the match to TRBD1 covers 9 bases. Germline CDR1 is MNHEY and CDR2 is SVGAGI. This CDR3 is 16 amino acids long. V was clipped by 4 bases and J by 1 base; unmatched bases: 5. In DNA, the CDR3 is TGTGCCAGCAGTTTACAGGGGGCAGGGTCCTACAATGAGCAGTTCTTC. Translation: CASSLQGAGSYNEQFF.

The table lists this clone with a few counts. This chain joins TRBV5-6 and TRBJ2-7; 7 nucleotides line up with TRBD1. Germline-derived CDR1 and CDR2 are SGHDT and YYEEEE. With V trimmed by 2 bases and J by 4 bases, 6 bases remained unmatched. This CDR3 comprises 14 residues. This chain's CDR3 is CASSFPGQTYEQYF. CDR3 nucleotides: TGTGCCAGCAGCTTTCCGGGACAGACTTACGAGCAGTACTTC.

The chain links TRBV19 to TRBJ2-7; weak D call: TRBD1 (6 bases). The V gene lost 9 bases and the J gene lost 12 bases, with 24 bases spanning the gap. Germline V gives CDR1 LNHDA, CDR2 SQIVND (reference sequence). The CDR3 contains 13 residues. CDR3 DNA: TGTGCCAGCAAGGCCGAGGGGGAGAGCCCCGCGTACTTC. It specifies CASKAEGESPAYF.

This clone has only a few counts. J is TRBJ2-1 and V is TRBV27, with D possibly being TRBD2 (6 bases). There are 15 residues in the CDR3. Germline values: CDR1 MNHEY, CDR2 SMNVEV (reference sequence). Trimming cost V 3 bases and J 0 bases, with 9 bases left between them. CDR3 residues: CASSFTGDSYNEQFF. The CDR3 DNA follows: TGTGCCAGCAGTTTCACGGGGGACTCCTACAATGAGCAGTTCTTC.

The CDR3 nucleotides are TGTGCCAGTAGTATAGTCACGGACAGGAAAGGTCAGCCCCAGCATTTT. Its protein product is CASSIVTDRKGQPQHF. V and J are TRBV19 and TRBJ1-5, with 7 bases identical to TRBD1. Germline V CDR1 and CDR2: LNHDA, SQIVND (reference sequence). The trim removed 1 base at V and 6 bases at J, leaving 9 bases unmatched. The CDR3 length is 16 residues.

Here the CDR3 DNA reads TGTGCCAGCAGCTGGACACAGGGGGAGACCCAGTACTTC. The encoded protein is CASSWTQGETQYF. The V gene is TRBV7-9, the J gene TRBJ2-5; 7 bases map to TRBD1. After removal of 4 bases from V and 5 bases from J, the junction contained 4 bases not matched to a gene. Germline loops: CDR1 SEHNR, CDR2 FQNEAQ (reference sequence). This CDR3 has 13 residues.

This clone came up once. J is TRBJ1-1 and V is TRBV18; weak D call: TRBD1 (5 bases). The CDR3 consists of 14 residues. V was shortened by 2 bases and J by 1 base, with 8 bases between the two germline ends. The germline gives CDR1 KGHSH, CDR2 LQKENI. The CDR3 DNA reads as TGTGCCAGCTCACCATCTGACAGGAACACTGAAGCTTTCTTT. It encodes CASSPSDRNTEAFF. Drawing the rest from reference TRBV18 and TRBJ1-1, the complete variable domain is NAGVMQNPRHLVRRRGQEARLRCSPMKGHSHVYWYRQLPEEGLKFMVYLQKENIIDESGMPKERFSAEFPKEGPSILRIQQVVRGDSAAYFCASSPSDRNTEAFFGQGTRLTVV.

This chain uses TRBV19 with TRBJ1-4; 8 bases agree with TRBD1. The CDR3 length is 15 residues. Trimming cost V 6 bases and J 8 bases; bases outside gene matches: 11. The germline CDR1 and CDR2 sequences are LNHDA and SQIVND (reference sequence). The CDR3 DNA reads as TGTGCCAGTAGAAGAAACAGGGGGACTGGGGAAAAACTGTTTTTT. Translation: CASRRNRGTGEKLFF.